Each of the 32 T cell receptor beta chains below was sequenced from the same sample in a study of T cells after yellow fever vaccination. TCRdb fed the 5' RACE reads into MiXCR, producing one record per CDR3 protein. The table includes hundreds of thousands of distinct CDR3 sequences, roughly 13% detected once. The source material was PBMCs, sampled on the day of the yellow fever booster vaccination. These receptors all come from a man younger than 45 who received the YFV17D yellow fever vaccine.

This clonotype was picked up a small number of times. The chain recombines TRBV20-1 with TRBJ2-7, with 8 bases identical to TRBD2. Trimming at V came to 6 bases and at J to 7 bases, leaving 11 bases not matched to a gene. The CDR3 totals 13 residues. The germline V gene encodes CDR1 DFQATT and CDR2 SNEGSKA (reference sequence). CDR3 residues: CSADGTSTREQYF. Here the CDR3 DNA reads TGCAGTGCCGACGGGACTAGTACGCGAGAGCAGTACTTC.

The CDR3 loop reads CASSQEPTSGWGDTQYF. CDR3 DNA sequence: TGCGCCAGCAGCCAAGAACCCACTAGCGGATGGGGAGATACGCAGTATTTT. The gene calls are TRBV4-3 and TRBJ2-3; 8 bases map to TRBD2. Trimming took 0 bases from V and 5 from J; bases not matched to a gene: 10. The CDR3 totals 17 residues. The V gene's germline CDR1 is LGHNA and CDR2 YSLEER.

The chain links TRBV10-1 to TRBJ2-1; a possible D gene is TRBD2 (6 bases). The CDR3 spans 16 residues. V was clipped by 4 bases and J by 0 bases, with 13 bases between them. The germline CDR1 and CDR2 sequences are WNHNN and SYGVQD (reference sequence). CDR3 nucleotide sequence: TGCGCCAGCAGTGTCTTAGCGGCTAACTCCTACAATGAGCAGTTCTTC. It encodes CASSVLAANSYNEQFF.

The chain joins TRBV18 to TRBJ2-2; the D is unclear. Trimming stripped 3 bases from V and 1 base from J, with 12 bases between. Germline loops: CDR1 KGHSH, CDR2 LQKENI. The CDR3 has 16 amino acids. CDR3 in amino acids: CASSPQMAVNTGELFF. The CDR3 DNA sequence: TGTGCCAGCTCACCTCAAATGGCGGTGAACACCGGGGAGCTGTTTTTT.

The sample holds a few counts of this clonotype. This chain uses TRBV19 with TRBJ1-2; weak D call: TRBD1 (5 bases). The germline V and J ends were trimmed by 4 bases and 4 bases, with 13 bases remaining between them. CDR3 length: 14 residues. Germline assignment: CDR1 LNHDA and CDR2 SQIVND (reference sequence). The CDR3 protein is CASSSTGTVYGYTF. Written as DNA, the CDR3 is TGTGCCAGTAGTAGCACCGGGACGGTCTATGGCTACACCTTC.

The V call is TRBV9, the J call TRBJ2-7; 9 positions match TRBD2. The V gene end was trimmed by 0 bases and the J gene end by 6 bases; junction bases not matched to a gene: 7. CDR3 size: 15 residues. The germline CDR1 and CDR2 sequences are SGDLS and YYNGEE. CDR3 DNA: TGTGCCAGCAGCGTAGATGGGACTAGCTCCCGCGAGCAGTACTTC. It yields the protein CASSVDGTSSREQYF.

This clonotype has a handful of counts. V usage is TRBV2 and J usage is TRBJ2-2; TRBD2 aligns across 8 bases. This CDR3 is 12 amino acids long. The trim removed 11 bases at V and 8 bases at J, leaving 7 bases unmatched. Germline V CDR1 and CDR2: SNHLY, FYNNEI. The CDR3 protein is CAYRTSRGELFF. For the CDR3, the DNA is TGTGCCTATCGGACTAGCAGGGGGGAGCTGTTTTTT.

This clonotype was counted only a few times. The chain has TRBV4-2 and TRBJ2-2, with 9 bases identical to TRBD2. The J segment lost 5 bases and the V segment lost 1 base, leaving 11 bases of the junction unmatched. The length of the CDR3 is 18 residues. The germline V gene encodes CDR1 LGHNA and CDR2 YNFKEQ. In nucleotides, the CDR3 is TGTGCCAGCAGCCAAGGAACCGCTAGCGGGGCGAGGACCGGGGAGCTGTTTTTT. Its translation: CASSQGTASGARTGELFF.

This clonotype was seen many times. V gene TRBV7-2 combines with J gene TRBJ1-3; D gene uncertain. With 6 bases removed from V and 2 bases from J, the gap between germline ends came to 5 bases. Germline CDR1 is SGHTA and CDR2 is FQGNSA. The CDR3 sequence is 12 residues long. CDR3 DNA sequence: TGTGCCAGCAGGAATACTGGAAACACCATATATTTT. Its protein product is CASRNTGNTIYF.

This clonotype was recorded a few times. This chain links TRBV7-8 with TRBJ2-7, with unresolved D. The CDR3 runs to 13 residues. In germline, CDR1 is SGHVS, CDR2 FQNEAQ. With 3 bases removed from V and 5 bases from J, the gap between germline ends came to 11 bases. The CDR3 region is CASSFTDGDEQYF. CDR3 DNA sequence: TGTGCCAGCAGCTTCACGGACGGTGACGAGCAGTACTTC.

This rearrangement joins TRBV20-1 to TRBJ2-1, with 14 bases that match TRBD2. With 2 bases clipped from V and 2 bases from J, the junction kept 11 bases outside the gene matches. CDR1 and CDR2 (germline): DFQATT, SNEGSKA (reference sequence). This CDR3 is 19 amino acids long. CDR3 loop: CSARSRLAGGPSTYNEQFF. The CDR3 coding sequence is TGCAGTGCTAGAAGTCGACTAGCGGGAGGGCCGAGTACCTACAATGAGCAGTTCTTC.

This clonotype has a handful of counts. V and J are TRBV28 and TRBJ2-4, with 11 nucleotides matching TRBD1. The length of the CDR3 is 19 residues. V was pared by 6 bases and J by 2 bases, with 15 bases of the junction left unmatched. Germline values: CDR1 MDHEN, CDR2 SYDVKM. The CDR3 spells CASSPITGTGGSSKNIQYF. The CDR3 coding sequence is TGTGCCAGCAGCCCAATCACCGGGACAGGGGGGTCGTCCAAAAACATTCAGTACTTC.

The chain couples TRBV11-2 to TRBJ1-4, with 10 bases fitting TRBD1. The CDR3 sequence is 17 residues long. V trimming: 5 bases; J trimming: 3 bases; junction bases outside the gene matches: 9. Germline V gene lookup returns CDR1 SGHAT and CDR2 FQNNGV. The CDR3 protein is CASSPPDRGMSNEKLFF. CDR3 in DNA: TGTGCCAGCAGCCCACCGGACAGGGGGATGTCTAATGAAAAACTGTTTTTT.

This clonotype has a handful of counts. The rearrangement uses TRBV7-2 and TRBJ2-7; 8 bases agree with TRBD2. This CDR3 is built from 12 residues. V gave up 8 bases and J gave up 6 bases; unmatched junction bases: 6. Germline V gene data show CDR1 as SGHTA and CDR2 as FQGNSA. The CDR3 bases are TGTGCCAGCGGACTAGCCCCATCCGAGCAGTACTTC. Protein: CASGLAPSEQYF.

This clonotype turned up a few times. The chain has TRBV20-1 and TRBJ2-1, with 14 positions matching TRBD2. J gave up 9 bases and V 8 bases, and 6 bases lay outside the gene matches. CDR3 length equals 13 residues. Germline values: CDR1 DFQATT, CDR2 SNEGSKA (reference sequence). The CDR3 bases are TGCAGTCCTATGACTAGCGGGAGGGGTGAGCAGTTCTTC. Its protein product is CSPMTSGRGEQFF.

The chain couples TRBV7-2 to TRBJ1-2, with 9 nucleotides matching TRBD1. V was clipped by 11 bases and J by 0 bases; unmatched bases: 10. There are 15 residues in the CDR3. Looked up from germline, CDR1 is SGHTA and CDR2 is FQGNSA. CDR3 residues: CAGRGQGSSNYGYTF. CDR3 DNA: TGTGCCGGTCGAGGACAGGGGAGCTCTAACTATGGCTACACCTTC.

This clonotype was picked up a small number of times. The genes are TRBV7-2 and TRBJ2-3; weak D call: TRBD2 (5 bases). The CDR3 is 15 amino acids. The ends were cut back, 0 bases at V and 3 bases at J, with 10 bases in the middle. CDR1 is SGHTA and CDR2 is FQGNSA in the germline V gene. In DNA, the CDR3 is TGTGCCAGCAGCTTAGCAACGGGATGGACAGATACGCAGTATTTT. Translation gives CASSLATGWTDTQYF. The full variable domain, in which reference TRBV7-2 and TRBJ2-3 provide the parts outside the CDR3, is GAGVSQSPSNKVTEKGKDVELRCDPISGHTALYWYRQSLGQGLEFLIYFQGNSAPDKSGLPSDRFSAERTGGSVSTLTIQRTQQEDSAVYLCASSLATGWTDTQYFGPGTRLTVL.

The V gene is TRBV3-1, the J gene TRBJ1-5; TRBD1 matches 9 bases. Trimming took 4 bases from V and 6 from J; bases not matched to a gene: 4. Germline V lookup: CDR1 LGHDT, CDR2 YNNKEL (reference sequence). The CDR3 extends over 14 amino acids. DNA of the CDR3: TGTGCCAGCAGCCGGGACAGGGTCGCTCAGCCCCAGCATTTT. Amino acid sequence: CASSRDRVAQPQHF.

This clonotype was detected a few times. The CDR3, as DNA: TGTGCCAGCAGTCCCCGACAGGGCGGGGCAGAGACCCAGTACTTC. Amino acids: CASSPRQGGAETQYF. V gene TRBV28 combines with J gene TRBJ2-5, with D tentatively TRBD1 (7 bases). V lost 5 bases, J lost 4 bases, and 17 bases lay in between. Germline V gene data show CDR1 as MDHEN and CDR2 as SYDVKM. This CDR3 comprises 15 residues.

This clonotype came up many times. The DNA for the CDR3 is TGTGCCAGCAGCTTAGAAGCGGGACGGGAGACCCAGTACTTC. It yields the protein CASSLEAGRETQYF. V is TRBV7-2 and J is TRBJ2-5; TRBD2 matches at 7 bases. The germline gives CDR1 SGHTA, CDR2 FQGNSA. The CDR3 loop spans 14 amino acids. The V segment lost 1 base and the J segment 5 bases; nucleotides outside the gene matches: 4.

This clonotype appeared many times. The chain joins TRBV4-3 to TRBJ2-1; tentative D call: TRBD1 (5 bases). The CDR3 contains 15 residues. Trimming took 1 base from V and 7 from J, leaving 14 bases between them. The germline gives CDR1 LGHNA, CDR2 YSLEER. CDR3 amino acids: CASSQAWGRPNEQFF. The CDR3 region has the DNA TGCGCCAGCAGCCAAGCTTGGGGCAGACCTAATGAGCAGTTCTTC.

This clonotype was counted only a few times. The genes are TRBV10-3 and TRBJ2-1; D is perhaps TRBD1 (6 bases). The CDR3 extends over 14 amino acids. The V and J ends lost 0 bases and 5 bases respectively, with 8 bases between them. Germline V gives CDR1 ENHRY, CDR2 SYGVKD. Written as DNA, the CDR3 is TGTGCCATCAGTGAGTCTGGGACACACAATGAGCAGTTCTTC. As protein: CAISESGTHNEQFF.

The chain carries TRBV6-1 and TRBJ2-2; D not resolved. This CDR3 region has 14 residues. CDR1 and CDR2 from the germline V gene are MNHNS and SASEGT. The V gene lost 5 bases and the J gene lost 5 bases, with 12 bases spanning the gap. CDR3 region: CASSTSAETGELFF. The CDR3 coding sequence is TGTGCCAGCAGTACGTCTGCCGAGACCGGGGAGCTGTTTTTT.

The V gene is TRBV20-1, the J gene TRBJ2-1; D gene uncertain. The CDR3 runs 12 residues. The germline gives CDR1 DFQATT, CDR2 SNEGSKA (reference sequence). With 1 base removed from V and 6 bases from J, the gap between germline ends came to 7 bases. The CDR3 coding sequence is TGCAGTGCTAGAGGACCATCCAATGAGCAGTTCTTC. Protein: CSARGPSNEQFF.

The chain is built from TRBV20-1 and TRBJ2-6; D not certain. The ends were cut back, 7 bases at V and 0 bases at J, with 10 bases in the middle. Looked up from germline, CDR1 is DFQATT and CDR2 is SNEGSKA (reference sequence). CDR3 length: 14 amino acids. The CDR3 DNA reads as TGCAGTGTCCCAGTTAGCTCTGGGGCCAACGTCCTGACTTTC. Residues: CSVPVSSGANVLTF.

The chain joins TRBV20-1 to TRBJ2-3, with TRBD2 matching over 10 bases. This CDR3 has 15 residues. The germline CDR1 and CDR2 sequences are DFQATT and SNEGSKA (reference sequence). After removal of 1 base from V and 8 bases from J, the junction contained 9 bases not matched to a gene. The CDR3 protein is CSARGSSGGGGTQYF. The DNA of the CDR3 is TGCAGTGCTAGAGGGTCCAGCGGGGGGGGTGGTACGCAGTATTTT.

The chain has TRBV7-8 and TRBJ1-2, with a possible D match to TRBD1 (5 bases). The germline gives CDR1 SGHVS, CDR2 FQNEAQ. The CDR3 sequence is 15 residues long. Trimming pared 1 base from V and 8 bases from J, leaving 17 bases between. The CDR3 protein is CASSLVGPRVKGYTF. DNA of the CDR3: TGTGCCAGCAGCTTAGTGGGGCCCAGGGTCAAGGGCTACACCTTC.

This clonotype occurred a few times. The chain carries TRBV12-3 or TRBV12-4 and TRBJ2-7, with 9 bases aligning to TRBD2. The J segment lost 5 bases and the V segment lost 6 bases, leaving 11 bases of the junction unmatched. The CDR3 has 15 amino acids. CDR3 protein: CASRQTSGPRNEQYF. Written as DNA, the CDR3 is TGTGCCAGCAGGCAAACTAGCGGGCCCCGAAACGAGCAGTACTTC.

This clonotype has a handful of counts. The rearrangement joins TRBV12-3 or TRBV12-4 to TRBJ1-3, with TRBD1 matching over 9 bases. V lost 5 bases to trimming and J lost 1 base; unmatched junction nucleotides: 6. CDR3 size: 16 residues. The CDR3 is CASSIGTGRSGNTIYF. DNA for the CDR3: TGTGCCAGCAGTATAGGGACAGGGAGGTCTGGAAACACCATATATTTT.

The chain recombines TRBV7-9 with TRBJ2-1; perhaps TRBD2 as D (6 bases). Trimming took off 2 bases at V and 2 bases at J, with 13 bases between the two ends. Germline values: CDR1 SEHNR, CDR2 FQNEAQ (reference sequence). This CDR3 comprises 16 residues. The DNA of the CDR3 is TGTGCCAGCAGCTTATCTAGCGCTTTTCCCTACAATGAGCAGTTCTTC. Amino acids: CASSLSSAFPYNEQFF. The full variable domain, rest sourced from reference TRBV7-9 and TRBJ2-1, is DTGVSQNPRHKITKRGQNVTFRCDPISEHNRLYWYRQTLGQGPEFLTYFQNEAQLEKSRLLSDRFSAERPKGSFSTLEIQRTEQGDSAMYLCASSLSSAFPYNEQFFGPGTRLTVL.

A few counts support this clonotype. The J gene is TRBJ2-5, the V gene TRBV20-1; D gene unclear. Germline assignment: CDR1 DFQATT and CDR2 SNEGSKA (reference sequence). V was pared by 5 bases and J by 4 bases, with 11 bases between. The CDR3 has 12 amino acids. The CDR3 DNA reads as TGCAGTGCTGACTTACGACGAGAGACCCAGTACTTC. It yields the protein CSADLRRETQYF.

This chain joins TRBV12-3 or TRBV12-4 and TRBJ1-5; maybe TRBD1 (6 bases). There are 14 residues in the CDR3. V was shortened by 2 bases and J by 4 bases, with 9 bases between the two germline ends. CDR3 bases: TGTGCCAGCAGTTTACTAGGACAGAATCAGCCCCAGCATTTT. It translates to CASSLLGQNQPQHF.